This TCR beta chain is drawn from a study of response to subunit inactivated influenza vaccine. Study results and caveats: Researchers suggested that each seasonal influenza vaccination recruits few new T cells.

In regard to this clonotype: Its antigen is unknown.

MiXCR, run by TCRdb on the RT-PCR reads, gives a single entry per CDR3 protein. The sample consists of hundreds of thousands of distinct CDR3 sequences, 15% to 19% of them appearing once. V was shortened by 3 bases and J by 2 bases, with 14 bases between the two germline ends. The CDR3 covers 16 residues. The rearrangement uses TRBV12-3 or TRBV12-4 and TRBJ2-1; D not certain. The receptor comes from a man aged 45-65 years who received an inactivated influenza vaccine. Source: PBMCs from blood, taken approximately 12 days after vaccination. CDR3 bases: TGTGCCAGCAGTTTCTCTGGTCTAACCACCTACAATGAGCAGTTCTTC. This codes for CASSFSGLTTYNEQFF.